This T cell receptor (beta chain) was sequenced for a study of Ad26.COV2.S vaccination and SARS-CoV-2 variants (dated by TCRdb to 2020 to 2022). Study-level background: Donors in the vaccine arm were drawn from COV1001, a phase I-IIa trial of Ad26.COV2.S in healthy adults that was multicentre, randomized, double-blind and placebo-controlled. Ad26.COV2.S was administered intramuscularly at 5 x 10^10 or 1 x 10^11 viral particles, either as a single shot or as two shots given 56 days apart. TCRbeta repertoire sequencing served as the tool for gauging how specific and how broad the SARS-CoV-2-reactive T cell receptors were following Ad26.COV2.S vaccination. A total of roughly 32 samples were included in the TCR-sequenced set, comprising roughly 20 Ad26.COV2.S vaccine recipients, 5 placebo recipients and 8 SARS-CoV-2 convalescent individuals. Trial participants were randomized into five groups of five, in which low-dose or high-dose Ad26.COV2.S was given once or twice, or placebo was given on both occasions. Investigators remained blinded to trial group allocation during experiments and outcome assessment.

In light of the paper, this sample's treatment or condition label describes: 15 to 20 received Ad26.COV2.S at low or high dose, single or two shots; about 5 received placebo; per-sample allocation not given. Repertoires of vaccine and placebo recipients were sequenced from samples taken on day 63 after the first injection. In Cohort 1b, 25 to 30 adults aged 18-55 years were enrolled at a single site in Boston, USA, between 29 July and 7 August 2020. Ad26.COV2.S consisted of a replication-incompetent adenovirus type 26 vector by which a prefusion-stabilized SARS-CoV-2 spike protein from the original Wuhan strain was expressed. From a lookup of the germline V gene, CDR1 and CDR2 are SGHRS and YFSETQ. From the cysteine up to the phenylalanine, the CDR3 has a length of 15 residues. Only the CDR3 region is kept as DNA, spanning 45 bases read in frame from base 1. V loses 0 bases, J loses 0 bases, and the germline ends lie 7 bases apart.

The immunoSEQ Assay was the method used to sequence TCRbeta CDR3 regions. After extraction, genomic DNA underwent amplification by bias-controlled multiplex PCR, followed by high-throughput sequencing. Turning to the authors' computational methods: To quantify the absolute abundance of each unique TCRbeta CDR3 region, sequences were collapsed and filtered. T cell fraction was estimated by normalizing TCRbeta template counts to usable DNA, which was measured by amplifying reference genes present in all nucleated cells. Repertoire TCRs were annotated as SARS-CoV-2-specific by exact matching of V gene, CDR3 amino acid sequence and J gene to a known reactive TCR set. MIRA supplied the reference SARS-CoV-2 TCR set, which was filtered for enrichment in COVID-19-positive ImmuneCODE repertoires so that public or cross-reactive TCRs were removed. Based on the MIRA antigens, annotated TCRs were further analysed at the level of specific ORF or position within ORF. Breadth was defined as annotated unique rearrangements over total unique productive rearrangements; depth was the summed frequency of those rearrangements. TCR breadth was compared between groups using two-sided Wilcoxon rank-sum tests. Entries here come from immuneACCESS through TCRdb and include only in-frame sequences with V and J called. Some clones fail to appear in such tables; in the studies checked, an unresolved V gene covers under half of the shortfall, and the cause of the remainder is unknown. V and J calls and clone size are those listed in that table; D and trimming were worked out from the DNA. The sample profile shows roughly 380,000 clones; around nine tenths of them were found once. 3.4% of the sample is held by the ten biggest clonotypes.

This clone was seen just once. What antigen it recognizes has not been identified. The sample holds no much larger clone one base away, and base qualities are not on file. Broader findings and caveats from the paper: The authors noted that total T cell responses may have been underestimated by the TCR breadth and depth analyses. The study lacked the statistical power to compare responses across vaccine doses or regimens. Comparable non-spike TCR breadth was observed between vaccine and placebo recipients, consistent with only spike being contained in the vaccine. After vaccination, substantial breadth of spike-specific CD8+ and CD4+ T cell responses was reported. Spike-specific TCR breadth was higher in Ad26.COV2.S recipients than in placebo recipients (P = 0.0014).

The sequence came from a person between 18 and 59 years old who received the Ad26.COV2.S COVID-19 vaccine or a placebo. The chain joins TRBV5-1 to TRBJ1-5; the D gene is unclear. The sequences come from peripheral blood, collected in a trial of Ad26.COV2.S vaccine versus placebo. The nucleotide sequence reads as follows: TGCGCCAGCAGCTTGGCCCCGGATAGCAATCAGCCCCAGCATTTT. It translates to CASSLAPDSNQPQHF.